This TCR beta chain comes out of a study of identical twins. One entry per CDR3 protein, called by TCRdb with MiXCR from the 5' RACE reads. Here the sample spans roughly 480,000 distinct CDR3 sequences, 20% to 25% being singletons. This clonotype was counted only a few times. These records were also assigned to another study, of T cells expressing NK-cell markers. That report adds: It was sorted CD3+CD56+NKG2C+, CD3+CD56+NKG2C- and CD3+CD56-NKG2C+ T cells that supplied the TCR beta repertoires.

This TCR derives from a woman aged 18-35 years in good health. Sequenced sample: CD4+ T cells sorted from blood.

The CDR3 DNA follows: TGTGCCAGCAGCTACGTGGCCGCAAAATATTCACCCCTCCACTTT. Translating gives CASSYVAAKYSPLHF. The rearrangement joins TRBV6-5 to TRBJ1-6, with D unresolved. This CDR3 is built from 15 residues. With 6 bases removed from V and 8 bases from J, the gap between germline ends came to 17 bases. CDR1 and CDR2 from the germline V gene are MNHEY and SVGAGI.